This is a list of T cell receptor beta chains from one sample in a study of blood T cell repertoires in COVID-19. Sequencing used immunoSEQ multiplex PCR; TCRdb keeps in-frame clones, though not all of them. The sample consists of 250,000 to 300,000 clones, about 93% of them appearing once. Sample: PBMCs or T cells enriched from blood (not recorded which). The source is a woman in her twenties or thirties who had recovered from COVID-19. CDR3s include the opening cysteine and the closing phenylalanine or tryptophan. Each record gives: D gene, clone size, J gene, V gene, CDR3 protein, CDR3 DNA. The D gene is left open where the match is weak. Only some rows state a clone size, as once, few, many or a class for expanded clones.

d_call: .
clone_size: .
j_call: TRBJ2-1
v_call: TRBV9
cdr3_aa: CASSAGNEQFF
cdr3_nt: TGTGCCAGCAGCGCGGGGAATGAGCAGTTCTTC

d_call: .
clone_size: .
j_call: TRBJ2-3
v_call: TRBV9
cdr3_aa: CASSVTLSTDTQYF
cdr3_nt: TGTGCCAGCAGCGTTACCCTAAGCACAGATACGCAGTATTTT

d_call: .
clone_size: .
j_call: TRBJ1-4
v_call: TRBV30
cdr3_aa: CAWSVGNEKLFF
cdr3_nt: TGTGCCTGGAGTGTCGGGAATGAAAAACTGTTTTTT

d_call: .
clone_size: .
j_call: TRBJ2-2
v_call: TRBV10-1
cdr3_aa: CASRRGHGGTGELFF
cdr3_nt: TGCGCCAGCAGGAGGGGACACGGAGGCACCGGGGAGCTGTTTTTT

d_call: TRBD2
clone_size: .
j_call: TRBJ2-1
v_call: TRBV27
cdr3_aa: CASTHLLAGGDEQFF
cdr3_nt: TGTGCCAGCACCCATTTACTAGCGGGAGGGGATGAGCAGTTCTTC

d_call: TRBD2
clone_size: .
j_call: TRBJ2-1
v_call: TRBV7-6
cdr3_aa: CASSLRLAGGDEQFF
cdr3_nt: TGTGCCAGCAGCCTTCGACTAGCGGGAGGGGATGAGCAGTTCTTC

d_call: TRBD2
clone_size: .
j_call: TRBJ2-4
v_call: TRBV14
cdr3_aa: CASSQDGPAGGSFKNIQYF
cdr3_nt: TGTGCCAGCAGCCAAGATGGGCCAGCGGGAGGTTCCTTCAAAAACATTCAGTACTTC

d_call: .
clone_size: many
j_call: TRBJ1-5
v_call: TRBV28
cdr3_aa: CASSFDTGLPNQPQHF
cdr3_nt: TGTGCCAGCAGTTTCGACACAGGGTTACCCAATCAGCCCCAGCATTTT

d_call: TRBD2
clone_size: once
j_call: TRBJ2-3
v_call: TRBV7-3
cdr3_aa: CASSLTGGRTDTQYF
cdr3_nt: TGTGCCAGCAGCTTGACCGGGGGGAGGACAGATACGCAGTATTTT

d_call: TRBD1
clone_size: once
j_call: TRBJ1-4
v_call: TRBV30
cdr3_aa: CAWKRDSTNEKLFF
cdr3_nt: TGTGCCTGGAAGAGGGACAGCACTAATGAAAAACTGTTTTTT

d_call: .
clone_size: .
j_call: TRBJ2-1
v_call: TRBV5-4
cdr3_aa: CASSLQGLYNEQFF
cdr3_nt: TGTGCCAGCAGCTTGCAAGGACTTTACAATGAGCAGTTCTTC

d_call: .
clone_size: .
j_call: TRBJ2-3
v_call: TRBV6-1
cdr3_aa: CASSETSGTDTQYF
cdr3_nt: TGTGCCAGCAGTGAGACCTCGGGTACCGATACGCAGTATTTT

d_call: TRBD2
clone_size: .
j_call: TRBJ2-3
v_call: TRBV4-2
cdr3_aa: CASSQDSPGGGRDTQYF
cdr3_nt: TGTGCCAGCAGCCAAGATTCCCCGGGAGGAGGAAGAGATACGCAGTATTTT

d_call: TRBD2
clone_size: once
j_call: TRBJ2-1
v_call: TRBV28
cdr3_aa: CASTTRAGGPRNEQFF
cdr3_nt: TGTGCCAGCACCACAAGGGCGGGAGGGCCACGCAATGAGCAGTTCTTC

d_call: .
clone_size: .
j_call: TRBJ2-1
v_call: TRBV28
cdr3_aa: CASSLPPGLRNEQFF
cdr3_nt: TGTGCCAGCAGTTTACCCCCGGGGTTACGCAATGAGCAGTTCTTC

d_call: .
clone_size: .
j_call: TRBJ1-4
v_call: TRBV28
cdr3_aa: CASSSGVVNEKLFF
cdr3_nt: TGTGCCAGCAGTTCAGGGGTGGTGAATGAAAAACTGTTTTTT

d_call: .
clone_size: .
j_call: TRBJ2-2
v_call: TRBV6-5
cdr3_aa: CASRPPRTPGELFF
cdr3_nt: TGTGCCAGCAGACCCCCTAGGACACCCGGGGAGCTGTTTTTT

d_call: .
clone_size: .
j_call: TRBJ1-5
v_call: TRBV19
cdr3_aa: CASSIRRTGYQPQHF
cdr3_nt: TGTGCCAGTAGTATTCGGCGAACAGGGTATCAGCCCCAGCATTTT

d_call: TRBD2
clone_size: .
j_call: TRBJ2-2
v_call: TRBV10-1
cdr3_aa: CASRAGEGTGELFF
cdr3_nt: TGCGCCAGCAGAGCGGGAGAAGGCACCGGGGAGCTGTTTTTT